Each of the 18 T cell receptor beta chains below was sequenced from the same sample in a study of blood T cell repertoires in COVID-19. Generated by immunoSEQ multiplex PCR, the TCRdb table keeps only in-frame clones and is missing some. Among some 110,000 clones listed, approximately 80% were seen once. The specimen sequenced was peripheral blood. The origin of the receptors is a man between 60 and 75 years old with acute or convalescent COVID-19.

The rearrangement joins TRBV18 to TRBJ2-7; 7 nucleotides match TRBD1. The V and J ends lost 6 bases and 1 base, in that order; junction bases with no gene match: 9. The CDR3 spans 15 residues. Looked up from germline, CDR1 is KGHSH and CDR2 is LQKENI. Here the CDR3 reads CASSVGTDFSYEQYF. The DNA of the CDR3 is TGTGCCAGCTCCGTCGGGACAGACTTTTCCTACGAGCAGTACTTC. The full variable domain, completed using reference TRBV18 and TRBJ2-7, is NAGVMQNPRHLVRRRGQEARLRCSPMKGHSHVYWYRQLPEEGLKFMVYLQKENIIDESGMPKERFSAEFPKEGPSILRIQQVVRGDSAAYFCASSVGTDFSYEQYFGPGTRLTVT.

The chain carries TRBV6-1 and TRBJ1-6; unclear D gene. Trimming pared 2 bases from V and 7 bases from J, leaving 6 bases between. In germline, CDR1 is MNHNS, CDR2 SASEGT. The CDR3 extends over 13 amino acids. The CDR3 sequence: CASSETVNSPLHF. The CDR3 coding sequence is TGTGCCAGCAGTGAAACAGTAAATTCACCCCTCCACTTT.

The CDR3 sequence is CASSPLGTVIMNTEAFF. CDR3 nucleotide sequence: TGTGCCAGCAGCCCTCTGGGGACAGTGATCATGAACACTGAAGCTTTCTTT. The V gene is TRBV14, the J gene TRBJ1-1; 7 bases line up with TRBD1. Germline-derived CDR1 and CDR2 are SGHDN and FVKESK. V was clipped by 4 bases and J by 0 bases; unmatched bases: 11. This CDR3 has 17 residues.

CDR3 in amino acids: CASAVTGNQPQHF. In DNA, the CDR3 is TGTGCCAGCGCTGTAACAGGGAATCAGCCCCAGCATTTT. The V gene is TRBV28, the J gene TRBJ1-5; possible D gene TRBD1, 6 bases. CDR1 and CDR2 (germline): MDHEN, SYDVKM. Trimming took 8 bases from V and 4 from J, leaving 12 bases between them. CDR3 size: 13 residues.

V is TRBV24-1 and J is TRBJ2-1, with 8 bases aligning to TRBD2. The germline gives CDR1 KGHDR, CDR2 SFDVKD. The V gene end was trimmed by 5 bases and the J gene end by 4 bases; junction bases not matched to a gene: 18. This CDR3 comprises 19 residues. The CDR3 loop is CATSGSRLAGETGYNEQFF. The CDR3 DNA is TGTGCCACCAGTGGATCCCGGCTAGCGGGCGAGACCGGATACAATGAGCAGTTCTTC.

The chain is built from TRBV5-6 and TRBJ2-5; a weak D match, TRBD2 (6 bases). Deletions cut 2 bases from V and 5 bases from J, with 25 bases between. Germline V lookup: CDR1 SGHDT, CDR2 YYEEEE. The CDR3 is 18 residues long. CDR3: CASSFFLLGGGNGETQYF. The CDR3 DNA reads TGTGCCAGCAGCTTTTTCCTCCTCGGGGGAGGAAATGGCGAGACCCAGTACTTC.

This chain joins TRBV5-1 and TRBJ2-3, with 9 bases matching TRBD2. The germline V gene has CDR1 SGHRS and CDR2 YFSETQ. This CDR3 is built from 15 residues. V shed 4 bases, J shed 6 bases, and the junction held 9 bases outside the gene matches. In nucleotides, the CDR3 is TGCGCCAGCAGCCAAGGGACTAGCCCCTGGGATACGCAGTATTTT. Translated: CASSQGTSPWDTQYF.

The CDR3 DNA is TGTGCCAGCAGCTTGGGTTATAGCAATCAGCCCCAGCATTTT. It yields the protein CASSLGYSNQPQHF. The V and J genes are TRBV5-5 and TRBJ1-5; D call uncertain. With 0 bases removed from V and 0 bases from J, the gap between germline ends came to 4 bases. Germline V gene lookup returns CDR1 SGHKS and CDR2 YYEKEE (reference sequence). The CDR3 is 14 residues long.

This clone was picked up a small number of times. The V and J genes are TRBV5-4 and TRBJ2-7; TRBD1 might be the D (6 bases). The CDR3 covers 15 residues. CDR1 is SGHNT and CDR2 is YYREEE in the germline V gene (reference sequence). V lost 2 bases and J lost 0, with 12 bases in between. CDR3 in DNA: TGTGCCAGCAGCTTACAGGGTTCGAGCTCCTACGAGCAGTACTTC. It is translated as CASSLQGSSSYEQYF.

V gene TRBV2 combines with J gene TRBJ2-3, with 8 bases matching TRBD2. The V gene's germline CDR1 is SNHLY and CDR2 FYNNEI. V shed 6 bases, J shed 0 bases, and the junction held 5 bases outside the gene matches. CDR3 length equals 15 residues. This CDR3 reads CASRLTSASTDTQYF. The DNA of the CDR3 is TGTGCCAGCAGGCTGACTAGCGCTAGCACAGATACGCAGTATTTT.

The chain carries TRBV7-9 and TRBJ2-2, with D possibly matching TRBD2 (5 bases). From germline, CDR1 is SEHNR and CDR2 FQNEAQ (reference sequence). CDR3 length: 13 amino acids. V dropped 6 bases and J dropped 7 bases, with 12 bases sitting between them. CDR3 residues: CASSDTAGGELFF. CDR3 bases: TGTGCCAGCAGTGACACTGCGGGCGGGGAGCTGTTTTTT.

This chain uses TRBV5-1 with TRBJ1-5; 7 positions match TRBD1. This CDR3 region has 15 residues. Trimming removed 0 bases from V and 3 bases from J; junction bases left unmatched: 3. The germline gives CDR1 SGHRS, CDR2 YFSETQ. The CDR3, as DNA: TGCGCCAGCAGCTTGGGACAGGGCCCCAATCAGCCCCAGCATTTT. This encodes CASSLGQGPNQPQHF.

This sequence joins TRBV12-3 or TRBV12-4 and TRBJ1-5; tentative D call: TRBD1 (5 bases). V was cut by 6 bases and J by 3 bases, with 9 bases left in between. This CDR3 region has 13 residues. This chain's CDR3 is CASSMTVNQPQHF. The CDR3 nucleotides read TGTGCCAGCAGCATGACAGTCAATCAGCCCCAGCATTTT.

The CDR3 DNA follows: TGCAGCGTTGAAGATGTCCTAGCGGGAGATACGCAGTATTTT. Protein: CSVEDVLAGDTQYF. The chain carries TRBV29-1 and TRBJ2-3; 8 bases are shared with TRBD2. Germline CDR1 reads SQVTM; CDR2 reads ANQGSEA. The CDR3 is 14 amino acids. Trimming cost V 0 bases and J 5 bases; bases outside gene matches: 4.

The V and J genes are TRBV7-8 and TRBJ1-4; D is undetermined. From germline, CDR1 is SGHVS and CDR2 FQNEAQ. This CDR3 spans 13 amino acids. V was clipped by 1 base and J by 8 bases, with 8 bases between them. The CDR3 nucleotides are TGTGCCAGCAGCTTAGGCGGCCACGAAAAACTGTTTTTT. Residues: CASSLGGHEKLFF.

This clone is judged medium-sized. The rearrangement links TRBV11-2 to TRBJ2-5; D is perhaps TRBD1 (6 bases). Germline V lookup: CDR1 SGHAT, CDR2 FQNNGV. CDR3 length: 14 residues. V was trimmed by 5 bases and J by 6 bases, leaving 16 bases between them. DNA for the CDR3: TGTGCCAGCAGCCCTACAGGGATTTTGAAGACCCAGTACTTC. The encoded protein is CASSPTGILKTQYF.

The CDR3 spells CASSQGGLAAIQETQYF. CDR3 nucleotide sequence: TGTGCCAGCAGCCAAGGGGGGCTAGCGGCGATACAAGAGACCCAGTACTTC. This chain uses TRBV4-2 with TRBJ2-5; D may be TRBD2 (7 bases). Trimming cost V 1 base and J 2 bases, with 17 bases left between them. CDR1 and CDR2 (germline): LGHNA, YNFKEQ. This CDR3 contains 17 residues.

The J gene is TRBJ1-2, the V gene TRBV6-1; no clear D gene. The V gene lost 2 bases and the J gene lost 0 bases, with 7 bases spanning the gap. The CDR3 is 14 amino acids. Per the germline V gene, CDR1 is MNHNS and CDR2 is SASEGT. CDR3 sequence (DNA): TGTGCCAGCAGTGAAAACAGAGCTAACTATGGCTACACCTTC. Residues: CASSENRANYGYTF.